A selection of T cell receptor beta chains follows, all from one sample in a study of prognosis after radiotherapy for stage I lung cancer. A single record per CDR3 protein comes from TCRdb applying MiXCR to the multiplex PCR reads. The table includes 20,000 to 25,000 distinct CDR3 sequences, more than 35% detected once. Sequenced here: PBMCs, sampled before or after stereotactic body radiation therapy (not recorded which). The source is a donor over 45 with non-small cell lung cancer. CDR3s include the opening cysteine and the closing phenylalanine or tryptophan. D genes are given only for firm matches. Rows may omit the clone size; those that give it use once, few, many or a size class.

d_gene: TRBD2; v_gene: TRBV10-2; j_gene: TRBJ2-2; abundance: many; CDR3aa: CASRDLAGVSNTGELFF; CDR3nt: TGCGCCAGCAGAGATCTAGCGGGAGTTTCGAACACCGGGGAGCTGTTTTTT
d_gene: .; v_gene: TRBV19; j_gene: TRBJ2-1; abundance: many; CDR3aa: CASTQTGLNNEQFF; CDR3nt: TGTGCCAGTACCCAGACCGGTCTGAACAATGAGCAGTTCTTC
d_gene: .; v_gene: TRBV5-4; j_gene: TRBJ2-7; abundance: .; CDR3aa: CASSLAWAGVSYEQYF; CDR3nt: TGTGCCAGCAGCTTGGCCTGGGCAGGGGTAAGCTACGAGCAGTACTTC
d_gene: TRBD2; v_gene: TRBV20-1; j_gene: TRBJ2-5; abundance: many; CDR3aa: CSARDPTSGIRGF; CDR3nt: TGCAGTGCTAGAGATCCGACTAGCGGGATAAGGGGGTTC
d_gene: TRBD2; v_gene: TRBV12-3/TRBV12-4; j_gene: TRBJ2-1; abundance: .; CDR3aa: CASSLVGGRAYNEQFF; CDR3nt: TGTGCCAGCAGTTTGGTTGGCGGGAGGGCTTACAATGAGCAGTTCTTC
d_gene: .; v_gene: TRBV24-1; j_gene: TRBJ2-2; abundance: medium-sized; CDR3aa: CATSDLEGGTGELFF; CDR3nt: TGTGCCACCAGTGATTTAGAGGGGGGGACCGGGGAGCTGTTTTTT
d_gene: TRBD1; v_gene: TRBV7-2; j_gene: TRBJ2-5; abundance: .; CDR3aa: CASSLFCTGGAETQYF; CDR3nt: TGTGCCAGCAGCTTATTCTGTACAGGGGGCGCAGAGACCCAGTACTTC
d_gene: .; v_gene: TRBV12-3/TRBV12-4; j_gene: TRBJ2-1; abundance: .; CDR3aa: CASSLWEPVLRLAWYNEQFF; CDR3nt: TGTGCCAGCAGTTTATGGGAGCCCGTGCTTCGGCTGGCGTGGTACAATGAGCAGTTCTTC
d_gene: .; v_gene: TRBV7-3; j_gene: TRBJ1-1; abundance: .; CDR3aa: CASSSQVNTEAFF; CDR3nt: TGTGCCAGCAGCTCACAGGTGAACACTGAAGCTTTCTTT
d_gene: .; v_gene: TRBV5-6; j_gene: TRBJ2-7; abundance: many; CDR3aa: CASSFKGYEQYF; CDR3nt: TGTGCCAGCAGCTTCAAGGGTTACGAGCAGTACTTC
d_gene: .; v_gene: TRBV30; j_gene: TRBJ1-3; abundance: many; CDR3aa: CAWSRVWDGGNTIYF; CDR3nt: TGTGCCTGGAGTAGAGTGTGGGACGGTGGAAACACCATATATTTT
d_gene: TRBD1; v_gene: TRBV4-1; j_gene: TRBJ2-1; abundance: .; CDR3aa: CASSQSPGTGTYNEQFF; CDR3nt: TGCGCCAGCAGCCAATCGCCCGGGACAGGGACCTACAATGAGCAGTTCTTC
d_gene: TRBD2; v_gene: TRBV14; j_gene: TRBJ2-7; abundance: many; CDR3aa: CASSRGLAGDSFYEQYF; CDR3nt: TGTGCCAGCAGCCGTGGACTAGCGGGAGACTCTTTCTACGAGCAGTACTTC
d_gene: .; v_gene: TRBV2; j_gene: TRBJ2-5; abundance: many; CDR3aa: CASRPAPGGQETQYF; CDR3nt: TGTGCCAGCAGACCCGCTCCGGGGGGCCAGGAGACCCAGTACTTC
d_gene: .; v_gene: TRBV7-2; j_gene: TRBJ1-5; abundance: many; CDR3aa: CASGQRNQPQHF; CDR3nt: TGTGCCAGCGGCCAACGCAATCAGCCCCAGCATTTT
d_gene: TRBD1; v_gene: TRBV6-2/TRBV6-3; j_gene: TRBJ1-2; abundance: medium-sized; CDR3aa: CASSSWTGGAFGYTF; CDR3nt: TGTGCCAGCAGTTCATGGACAGGGGGCGCTTTTGGCTACACCTTC
d_gene: .; v_gene: TRBV30; j_gene: TRBJ1-1; abundance: many; CDR3aa: CAWSQVRTEAFF; CDR3nt: TGTGCCTGGAGCCAAGTAAGGACTGAAGCTTTCTTT
d_gene: .; v_gene: TRBV18; j_gene: TRBJ2-5; abundance: many; CDR3aa: CASSRGGAEETQYF; CDR3nt: TGTGCCAGCTCACGTGGGGGCGCGGAAGAGACCCAGTACTTC
d_gene: .; v_gene: TRBV7-2; j_gene: TRBJ2-1; abundance: .; CDR3aa: CASSLALGLQFF; CDR3nt: TGTGCCAGCAGCTTAGCGCTCGGGTTACAGTTCTTC
d_gene: TRBD1; v_gene: TRBV27; j_gene: TRBJ2-2; abundance: once; CDR3aa: CATRQGSNTGELFF; CDR3nt: TGTGCCACTAGACAGGGTTCGAACACCGGGGAGCTGTTTTTT
d_gene: .; v_gene: TRBV27; j_gene: TRBJ1-6; abundance: medium-sized; CDR3aa: CASSFSTNNSPLHF; CDR3nt: TGTGCCAGCAGTTTTAGCACGAATAATTCACCCCTCCACTTT
d_gene: .; v_gene: TRBV20-1; j_gene: TRBJ2-7; abundance: .; CDR3aa: CSAMRTTSYEQYF; CDR3nt: TGCAGTGCTATGCGGACGACCTCCTACGAGCAGTACTTC
d_gene: TRBD2; v_gene: TRBV7-9; j_gene: TRBJ2-6; abundance: many; CDR3aa: CASTQSTSGRTTGANVLTF; CDR3nt: TGTGCCAGCACCCAATCGACTAGCGGGAGGACAACTGGGGCCAACGTCCTGACTTTC
d_gene: .; v_gene: TRBV7-2; j_gene: TRBJ2-1; abundance: medium-sized; CDR3aa: CASSYTRQGDEQFF; CDR3nt: TGTGCCAGCAGCTACACCCGCCAGGGCGATGAGCAGTTCTTC
d_gene: TRBD2; v_gene: TRBV9; j_gene: TRBJ2-3; abundance: .; CDR3aa: CASSARLASGSREDTQYF; CDR3nt: TGTGCCAGCAGCGCCCGCTTGGCTAGCGGGAGTCGGGAAGATACGCAGTATTTT
d_gene: TRBD2; v_gene: TRBV5-1; j_gene: TRBJ2-1; abundance: .; CDR3aa: CASSLAYGTSGRNEQFF; CDR3nt: TGTGCCAGCAGCTTAGCCTACGGGACTAGCGGGAGGAATGAGCAGTTCTTC
d_gene: .; v_gene: TRBV12-3/TRBV12-4; j_gene: TRBJ2-7; abundance: .; CDR3aa: CASSLDRYEQYF; CDR3nt: TGTGCCAGCAGTTTGGATCGGTACGAGCAGTACTTC
d_gene: .; v_gene: TRBV6-2/TRBV6-3; j_gene: TRBJ2-7; abundance: .; CDR3aa: CASSYRSFYEQYF; CDR3nt: TGTGCCAGCAGTTACCGATCTTTCTACGAGCAGTACTTC